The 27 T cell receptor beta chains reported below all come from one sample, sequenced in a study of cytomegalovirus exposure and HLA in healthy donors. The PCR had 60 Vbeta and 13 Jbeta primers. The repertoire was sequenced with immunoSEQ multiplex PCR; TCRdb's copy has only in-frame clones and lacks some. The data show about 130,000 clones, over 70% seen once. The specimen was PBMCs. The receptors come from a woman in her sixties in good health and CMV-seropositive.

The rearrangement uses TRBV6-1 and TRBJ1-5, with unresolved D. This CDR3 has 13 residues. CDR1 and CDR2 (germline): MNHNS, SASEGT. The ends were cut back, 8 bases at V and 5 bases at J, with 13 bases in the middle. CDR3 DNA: TGTGCCAGCTCGGCATTCGGGGATCAGCCCCAGCATTTT. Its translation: CASSAFGDQPQHF.

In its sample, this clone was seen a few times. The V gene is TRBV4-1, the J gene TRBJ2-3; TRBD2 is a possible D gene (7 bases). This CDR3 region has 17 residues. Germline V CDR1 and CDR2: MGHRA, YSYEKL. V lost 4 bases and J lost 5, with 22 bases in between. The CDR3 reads CASSLLGWGGAGDTQYF. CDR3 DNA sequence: TGCGCCAGCAGCCTTCTCGGGTGGGGGGGGGCGGGAGATACGCAGTATTTT.

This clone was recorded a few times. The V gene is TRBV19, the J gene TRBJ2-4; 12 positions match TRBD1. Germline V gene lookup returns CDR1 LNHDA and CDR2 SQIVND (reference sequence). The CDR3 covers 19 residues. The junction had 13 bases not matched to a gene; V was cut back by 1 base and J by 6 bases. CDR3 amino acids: CASSIGLQGTGGLRNIQYF. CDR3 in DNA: TGTGCCAGTAGTATAGGGTTGCAGGGGACAGGGGGCTTGAGAAACATTCAGTACTTC. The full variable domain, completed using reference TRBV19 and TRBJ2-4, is DGGITQSPKYLFRKEGQNVTLSCEQNLNHDAMYWYRQDPGQGLRLIYYSQIVNDFQKGDIAEGYSVSREKKESFPLTVTSAQKNPTAFYLCASSIGLQGTGGLRNIQYFGAGTRLSVL.

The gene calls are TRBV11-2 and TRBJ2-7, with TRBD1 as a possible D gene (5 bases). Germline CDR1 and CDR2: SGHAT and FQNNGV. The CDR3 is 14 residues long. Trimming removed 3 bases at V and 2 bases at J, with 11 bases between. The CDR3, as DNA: TGTGCCAGCAGCTTGGACACACTCACCTACGAGCAGTACTTC. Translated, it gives CASSLDTLTYEQYF.

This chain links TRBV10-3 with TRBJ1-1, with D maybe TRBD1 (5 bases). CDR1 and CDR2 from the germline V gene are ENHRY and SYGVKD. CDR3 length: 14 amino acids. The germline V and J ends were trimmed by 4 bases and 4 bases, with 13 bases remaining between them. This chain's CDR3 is CAISASGGSTEAFF. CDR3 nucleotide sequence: TGTGCCATCAGTGCGTCGGGGGGAAGCACTGAAGCTTTCTTT.

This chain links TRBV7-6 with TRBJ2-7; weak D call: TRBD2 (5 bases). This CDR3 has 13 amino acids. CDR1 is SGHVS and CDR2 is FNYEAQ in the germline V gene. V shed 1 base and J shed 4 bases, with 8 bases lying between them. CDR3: CASSLGREYEQYF. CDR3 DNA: TGTGCCAGCAGCTTAGGTCGGGAATACGAGCAGTACTTC.

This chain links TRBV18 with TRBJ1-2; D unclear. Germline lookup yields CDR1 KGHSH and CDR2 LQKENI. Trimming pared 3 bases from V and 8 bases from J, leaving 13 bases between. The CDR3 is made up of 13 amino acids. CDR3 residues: CASSPGLEGGYTF. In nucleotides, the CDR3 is TGTGCCAGCTCACCGGGCCTCGAAGGCGGCTACACCTTC.

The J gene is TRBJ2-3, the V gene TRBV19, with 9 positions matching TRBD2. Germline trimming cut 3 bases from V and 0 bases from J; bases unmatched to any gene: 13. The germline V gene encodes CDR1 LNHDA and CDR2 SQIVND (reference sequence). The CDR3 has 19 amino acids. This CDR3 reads CASSILTSGISRSTDTQYF. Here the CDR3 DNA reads TGTGCCAGTAGTATTTTGACTAGCGGAATCTCTCGCAGCACAGATACGCAGTATTTT.

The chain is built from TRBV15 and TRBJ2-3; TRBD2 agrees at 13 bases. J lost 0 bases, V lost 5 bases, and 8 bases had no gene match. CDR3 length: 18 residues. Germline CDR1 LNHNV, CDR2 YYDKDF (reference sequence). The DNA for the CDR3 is TGTGCCACCAGCCCTTGGACTAGCGGGGGCTCTAGCACAGATACGCAGTATTTT. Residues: CATSPWTSGGSSTDTQYF.

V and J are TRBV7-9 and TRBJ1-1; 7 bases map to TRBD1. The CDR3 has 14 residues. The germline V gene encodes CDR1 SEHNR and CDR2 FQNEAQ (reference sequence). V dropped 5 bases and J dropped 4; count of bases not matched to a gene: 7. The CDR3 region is CASSPTGMSTEAFF. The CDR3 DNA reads TGTGCCAGCAGCCCGACAGGGATGTCCACTGAAGCTTTCTTT.

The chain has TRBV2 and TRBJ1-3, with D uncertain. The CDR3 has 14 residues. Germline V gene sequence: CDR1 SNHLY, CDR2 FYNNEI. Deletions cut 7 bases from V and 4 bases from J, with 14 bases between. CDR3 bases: TGTGCCAGCATCACAATGGGAGAGGGAAACACCATATATTTT. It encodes CASITMGEGNTIYF. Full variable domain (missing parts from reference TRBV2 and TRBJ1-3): EPEVTQTPSHQVTQMGQEVILRCVPISNHLYFYWYRQILGQKVEFLVSFYNNEISEKSEIFDDQFSVERPDGSNFTLKIRSTKLEDSAMYFCASITMGEGNTIYFGEGSWLTVV.

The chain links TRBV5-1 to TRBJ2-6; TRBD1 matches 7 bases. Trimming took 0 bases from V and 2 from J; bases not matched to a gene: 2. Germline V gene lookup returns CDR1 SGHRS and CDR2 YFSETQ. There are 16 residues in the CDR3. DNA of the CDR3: TGCGCCAGCAGCTTGGGACAGGGAGCTGGGGCCAACGTCCTGACTTTC. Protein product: CASSLGQGAGANVLTF.

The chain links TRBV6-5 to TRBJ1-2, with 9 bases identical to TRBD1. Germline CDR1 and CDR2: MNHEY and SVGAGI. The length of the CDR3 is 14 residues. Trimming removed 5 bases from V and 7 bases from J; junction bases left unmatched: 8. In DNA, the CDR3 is TGTGCCAGCAGTCTACAGGGGGCGCGATCTGGCTACACCTTC. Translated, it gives CASSLQGARSGYTF.

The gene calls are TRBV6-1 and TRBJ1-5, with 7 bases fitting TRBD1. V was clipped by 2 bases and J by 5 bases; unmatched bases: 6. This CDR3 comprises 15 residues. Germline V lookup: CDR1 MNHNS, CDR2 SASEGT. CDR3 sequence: CASSERGQSDQPQHF. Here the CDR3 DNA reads TGTGCCAGCAGTGAAAGGGGACAGAGTGATCAGCCCCAGCATTTT.

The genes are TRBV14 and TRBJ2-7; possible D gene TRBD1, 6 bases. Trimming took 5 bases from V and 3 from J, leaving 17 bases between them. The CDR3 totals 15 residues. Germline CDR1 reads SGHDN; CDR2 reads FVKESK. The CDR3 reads CASSSSRTVLYEQYF. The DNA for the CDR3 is TGTGCCAGCAGCAGTTCCAGGACAGTTCTCTACGAGCAGTACTTC.

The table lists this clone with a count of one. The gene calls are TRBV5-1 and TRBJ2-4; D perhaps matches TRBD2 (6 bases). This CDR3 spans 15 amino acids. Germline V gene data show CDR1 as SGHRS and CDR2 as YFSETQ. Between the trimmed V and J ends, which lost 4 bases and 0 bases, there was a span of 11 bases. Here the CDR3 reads CASSQGLLAKNIQYF. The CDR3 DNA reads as TGCGCCAGCAGCCAGGGACTGCTAGCCAAAAACATTCAGTACTTC.

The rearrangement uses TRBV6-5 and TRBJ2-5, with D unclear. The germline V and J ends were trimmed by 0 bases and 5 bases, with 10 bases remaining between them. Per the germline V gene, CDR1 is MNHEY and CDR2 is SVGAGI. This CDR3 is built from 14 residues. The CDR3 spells CASSYSQRRETQYF. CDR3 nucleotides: TGTGCCAGCAGTTACTCTCAGCGACGGGAGACCCAGTACTTC.

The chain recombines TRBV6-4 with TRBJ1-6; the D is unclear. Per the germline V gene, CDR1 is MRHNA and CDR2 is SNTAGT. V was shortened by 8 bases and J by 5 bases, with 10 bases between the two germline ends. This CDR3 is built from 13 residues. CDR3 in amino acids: CASRPGDNSPLHF. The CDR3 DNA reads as TGTGCCAGCCGGCCCGGGGATAATTCACCCCTCCACTTT.

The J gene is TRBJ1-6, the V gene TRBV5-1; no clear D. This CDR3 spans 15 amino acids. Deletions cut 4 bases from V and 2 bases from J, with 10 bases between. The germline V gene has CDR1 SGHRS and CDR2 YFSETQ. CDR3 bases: TGCGCCAGCAGCACTTCCGGGACCTATAATTCACCCCTCCACTTT. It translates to CASSTSGTYNSPLHF. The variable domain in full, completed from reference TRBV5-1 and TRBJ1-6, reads KAGVTQTPRYLIKTRGQQVTLSCSPISGHRSVSWYQQTPGQGLQFLFEYFSETQRNKGNFPGRFSGRQFSNSRSEMNVSTLELGDSALYLCASSTSGTYNSPLHFGNGTRLTVT.

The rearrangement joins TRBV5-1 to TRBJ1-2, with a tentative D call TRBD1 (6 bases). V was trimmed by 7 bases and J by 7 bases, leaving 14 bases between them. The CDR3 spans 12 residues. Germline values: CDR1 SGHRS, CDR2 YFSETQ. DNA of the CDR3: TGCGCCAGCTCAGACGGGGGGCTTGGCTACACCTTC. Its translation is CASSDGGLGYTF.

The CDR3, as DNA: TGTGCCAGCAGCGACAGGGGTTTAAGCAATCAGCCCCAGCATTTT. Its translation is CASSDRGLSNQPQHF. The chain joins TRBV2 to TRBJ1-5, with 8 bases that match TRBD1. Trimming removed 6 bases from V and 1 base from J; junction bases left unmatched: 5. This CDR3 is 15 amino acids long. In germline, CDR1 is SNHLY, CDR2 FYNNEI.

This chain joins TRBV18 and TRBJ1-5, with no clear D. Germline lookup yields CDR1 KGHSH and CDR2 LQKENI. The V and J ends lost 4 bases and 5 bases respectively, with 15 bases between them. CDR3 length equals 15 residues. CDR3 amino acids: CASSLALGSDQPQHF. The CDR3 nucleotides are TGTGCCAGCTCACTCGCGCTTGGGAGTGATCAGCCCCAGCATTTT.

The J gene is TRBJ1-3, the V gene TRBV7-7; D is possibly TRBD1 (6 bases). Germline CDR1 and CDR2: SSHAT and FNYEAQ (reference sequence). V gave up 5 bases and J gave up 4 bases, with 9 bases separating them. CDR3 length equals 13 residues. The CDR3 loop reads CASSRDRGNTIYF. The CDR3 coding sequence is TGTGCCAGCAGCAGAGACAGGGGAAACACCATATATTTT.

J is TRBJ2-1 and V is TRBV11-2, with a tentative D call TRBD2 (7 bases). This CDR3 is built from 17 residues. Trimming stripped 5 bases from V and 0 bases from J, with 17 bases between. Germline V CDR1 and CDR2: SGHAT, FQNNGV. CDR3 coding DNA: TGTGCCAGCAGCCCCGAAGGGGGGGTCCTCTCCTACAATGAGCAGTTCTTC. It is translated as CASSPEGGVLSYNEQFF.

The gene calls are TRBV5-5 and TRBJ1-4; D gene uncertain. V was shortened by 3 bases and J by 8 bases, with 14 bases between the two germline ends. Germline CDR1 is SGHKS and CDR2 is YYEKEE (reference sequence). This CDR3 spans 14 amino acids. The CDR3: CASSWAPIGEKLFF. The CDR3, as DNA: TGTGCCAGCAGCTGGGCCCCTATTGGCGAAAAACTGTTTTTT.

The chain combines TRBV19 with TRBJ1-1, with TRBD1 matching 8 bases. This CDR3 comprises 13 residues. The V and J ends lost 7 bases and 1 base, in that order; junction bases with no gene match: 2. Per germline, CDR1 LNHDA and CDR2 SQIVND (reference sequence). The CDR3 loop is CASKQGGNTEAFF. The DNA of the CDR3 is TGTGCCAGTAAACAGGGGGGGAACACTGAAGCTTTCTTT. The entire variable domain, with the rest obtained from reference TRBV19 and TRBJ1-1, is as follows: DGGITQSPKYLFRKEGQNVTLSCEQNLNHDAMYWYRQDPGQGLRLIYYSQIVNDFQKGDIAEGYSVSREKKESFPLTVTSAQKNPTAFYLCASKQGGNTEAFFGQGTRLTVV.

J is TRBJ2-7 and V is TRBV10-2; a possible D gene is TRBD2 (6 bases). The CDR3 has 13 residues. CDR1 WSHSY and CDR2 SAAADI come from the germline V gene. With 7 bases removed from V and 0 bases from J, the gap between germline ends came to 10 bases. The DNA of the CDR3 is TGCGCCAGCACCCGGGGGTCCTCCTACGAGCAGTACTTC. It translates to CASTRGSSYEQYF.